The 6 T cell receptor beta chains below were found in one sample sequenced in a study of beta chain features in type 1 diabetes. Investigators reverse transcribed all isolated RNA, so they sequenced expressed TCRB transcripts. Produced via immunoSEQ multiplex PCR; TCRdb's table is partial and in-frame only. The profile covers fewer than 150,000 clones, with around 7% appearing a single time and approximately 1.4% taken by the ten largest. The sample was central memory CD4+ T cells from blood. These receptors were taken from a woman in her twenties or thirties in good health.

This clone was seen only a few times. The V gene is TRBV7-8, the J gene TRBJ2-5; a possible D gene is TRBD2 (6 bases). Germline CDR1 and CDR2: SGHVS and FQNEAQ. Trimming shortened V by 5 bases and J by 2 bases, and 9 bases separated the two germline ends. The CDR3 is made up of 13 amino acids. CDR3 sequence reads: CASSTGLQETQYF. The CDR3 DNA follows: TGTGCCAGCAGCACGGGACTGCAAGAGACCCAGTACTTC.

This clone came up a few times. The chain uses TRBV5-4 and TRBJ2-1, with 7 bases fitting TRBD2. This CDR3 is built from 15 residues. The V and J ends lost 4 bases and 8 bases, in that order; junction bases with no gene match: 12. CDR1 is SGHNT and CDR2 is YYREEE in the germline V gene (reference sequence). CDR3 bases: TGTGCCAGCAGCGGGGAGTCTAGCGGTATCGATGAGCAGTTCTTC. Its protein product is CASSGESSGIDEQFF.

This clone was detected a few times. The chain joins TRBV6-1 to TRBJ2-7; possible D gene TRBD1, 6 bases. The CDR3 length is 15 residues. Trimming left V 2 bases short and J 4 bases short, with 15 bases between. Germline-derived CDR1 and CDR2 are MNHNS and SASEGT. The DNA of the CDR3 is TGTGCCAGCAGTGAACAATTCGACAGGACGTACGAGCAGTACTTC. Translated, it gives CASSEQFDRTYEQYF.

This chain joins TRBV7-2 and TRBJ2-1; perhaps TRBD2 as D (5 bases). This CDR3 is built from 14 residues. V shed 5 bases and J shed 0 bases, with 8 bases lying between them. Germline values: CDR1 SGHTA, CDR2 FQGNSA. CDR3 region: CASSPRVSYNEQFF. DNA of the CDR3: TGTGCCAGCAGCCCGCGGGTCTCCTACAATGAGCAGTTCTTC.

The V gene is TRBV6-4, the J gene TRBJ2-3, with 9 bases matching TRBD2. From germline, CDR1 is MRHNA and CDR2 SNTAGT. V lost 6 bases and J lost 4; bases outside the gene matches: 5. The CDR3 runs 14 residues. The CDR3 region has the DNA TGTGCCAGCAGGCGCGGGAGGGAGTCAGATACGCAGTATTTT. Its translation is CASRRGRESDTQYF.

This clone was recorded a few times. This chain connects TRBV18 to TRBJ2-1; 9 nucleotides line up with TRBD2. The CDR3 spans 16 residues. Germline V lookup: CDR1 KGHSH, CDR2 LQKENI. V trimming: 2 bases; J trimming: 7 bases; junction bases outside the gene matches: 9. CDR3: CASSPGGTSGPNEQFF. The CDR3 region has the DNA TGTGCCAGCTCACCAGGCGGTACTAGCGGGCCTAATGAGCAGTTCTTC.